This TCR beta chain emerged from a study of blood T cells in healthy people across ages. A J-beta primer mix and a sample-barcoded 5' primer were used in a second PCR of about 7 to 11 cycles. Every sample gave at least 2.5 million paired-end reads containing CDR3. MiXCR, applied by TCRdb to the 5' RACE reads, yields one record per CDR3 protein. The sample contains more than 800,000 distinct CDR3 sequences, around 28% of which appear only once. General study results and limits: Long-lived and aged donors differed, with more naive CD4+ cells and higher diversity in the long-lived. Per million T cells, the diversity of TCR beta decreased roughly linearly as age advanced. The unsorted PBMCs prevented any conclusive comparison of naive versus antigen-experienced cells.

This CDR3 is 13 amino acids long. Deletions cut 5 bases from V and 4 bases from J, with 9 bases between. On this clonotype itself: Its antigen remains unknown.

The receptor was isolated from a woman over 75 in good health. V gene TRBV12-3 or TRBV12-4 combines with J gene TRBJ1-3; D is unresolved. The sequenced material came from blood. CDR3 amino acids: CASSPLSGNTIYF. The DNA of the CDR3 is TGTGCCAGCAGTCCTTTGTCCGGAAACACCATATATTTT.